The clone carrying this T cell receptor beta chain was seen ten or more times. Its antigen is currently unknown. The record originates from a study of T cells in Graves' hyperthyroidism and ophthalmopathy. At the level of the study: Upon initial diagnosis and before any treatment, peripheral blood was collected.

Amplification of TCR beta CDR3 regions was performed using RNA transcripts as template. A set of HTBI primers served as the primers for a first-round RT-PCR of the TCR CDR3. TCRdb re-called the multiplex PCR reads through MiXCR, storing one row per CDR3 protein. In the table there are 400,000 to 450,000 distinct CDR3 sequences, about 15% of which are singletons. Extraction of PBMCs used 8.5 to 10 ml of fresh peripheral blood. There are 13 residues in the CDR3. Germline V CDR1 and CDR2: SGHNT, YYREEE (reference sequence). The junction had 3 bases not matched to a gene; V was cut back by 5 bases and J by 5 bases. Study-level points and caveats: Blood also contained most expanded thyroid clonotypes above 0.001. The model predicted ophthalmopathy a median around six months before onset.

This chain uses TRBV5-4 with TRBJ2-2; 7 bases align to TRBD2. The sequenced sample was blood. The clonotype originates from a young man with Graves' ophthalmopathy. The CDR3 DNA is TGTGCCAGCAGGCTAGCGGTGACCGGGGAGCTGTTTTTT. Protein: CASRLAVTGELFF.